This T cell receptor beta chain was sequenced during a study of T cell responses to AZD1222 COVID-19 vaccine. Findings of the study overall: Recipients of two AZD1222 doses showed rising Spike-specific TCR breadth and depth. Clonal diversity may have been underestimated, and the donors were mostly white British, with more females than males. Just a handful of AZD1222 recipients were seropositive at baseline. Regions 160-218 and 743-854 held dominance among vaccine-associated CD4 TCRs, which spanned spike.

V was trimmed by 3 bases and J by 3 bases, leaving 6 bases between them. Germline V gives CDR1 SGDLS, CDR2 YYNGEE. The CDR3 contains 13 residues. As regards this clone: The antigen remains unidentified.

Using immunoSEQ multiplex PCR, the repertoire was profiled, and TCRdb retains in-frame clones only, with some absent. This sample carries about 120,000 clones, 85% to 95% of them seen once, and the ten largest clones take under 3.5%. This TCR was sampled from an adult in good health. The specimen comprised peripheral blood, sampled on day 0 of AZD1222 vaccination. The chain combines TRBV9 with TRBJ2-2, with D uncertain. In DNA, the CDR3 is TGTGCCAGCAGCGGGTACTACACCGGGGAGCTGTTTTTT. Its protein is CASSGYYTGELFF.